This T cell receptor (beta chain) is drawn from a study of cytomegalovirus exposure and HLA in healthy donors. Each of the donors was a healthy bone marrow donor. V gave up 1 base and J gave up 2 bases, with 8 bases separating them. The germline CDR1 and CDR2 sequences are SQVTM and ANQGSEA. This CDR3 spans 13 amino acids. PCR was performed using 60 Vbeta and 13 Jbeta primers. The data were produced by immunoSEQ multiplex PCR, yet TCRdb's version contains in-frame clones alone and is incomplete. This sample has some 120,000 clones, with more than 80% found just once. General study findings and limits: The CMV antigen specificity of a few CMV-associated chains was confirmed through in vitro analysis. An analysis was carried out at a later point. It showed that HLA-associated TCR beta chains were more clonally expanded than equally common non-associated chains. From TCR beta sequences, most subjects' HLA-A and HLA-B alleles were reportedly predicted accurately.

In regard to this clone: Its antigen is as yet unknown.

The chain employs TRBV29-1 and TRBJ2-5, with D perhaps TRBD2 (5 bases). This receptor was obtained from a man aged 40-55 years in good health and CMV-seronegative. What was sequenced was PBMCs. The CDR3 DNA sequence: TGCAGCGTTGAAGGAGGGCGGCAAGAGACCCAGTACTTC. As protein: CSVEGGRQETQYF.